These 30 T cell receptor beta chains share one sample of origin, sequenced in a study of human T cells and chemical hapten exposure. Time point: patch test 2, 6 weeks after DPC sensitization. Treatment indicated: therapeutic diphenylcyclopropenone sensitization with weekly scalp DPC. From the RACE reads, TCRdb called clonotypes with MiXCR, one entry per CDR3 protein. Of approximately 96,000 distinct CDR3 sequences listed, 9% to 9.5% are singletons. The material was whole blood, obtained in connection with sensitization to the hapten diphenylcyclopropenone (DPC). The receptors here all came from a woman between 35 and 50 years old with alopecia areata. Some clones in this sample may be carry-over from other donors' samples.

There are many counts of this clonotype. The rearrangement links TRBV29-1 to TRBJ2-1; TRBD1 matches at 8 bases. The CDR3 is 18 residues long. CDR1 SQVTM and CDR2 ANQGSEA come from the germline V gene. V shed 7 bases and J 0 bases; nucleotides not matched to a gene: 17. CDR3 in amino acids: CSAAPGQVLLSSYNEQFF. CDR3 coding DNA: TGCAGCGCGGCTCCGGGACAGGTCCTACTAAGCTCCTACAATGAGCAGTTCTTC.

This clonotype appeared a few times. The rearrangement uses TRBV28 and TRBJ1-3; D is possibly TRBD1 (5 bases). In germline, CDR1 is MDHEN, CDR2 SYDVKM. With 5 bases removed from V and 0 bases from J, the gap between germline ends came to 17 bases. This CDR3 is built from 17 residues. In nucleotides, the CDR3 is TGTGCCAGCAGTCAATGGGGCGGGCAGAGCTCTGGAAACACCATATATTTT. As protein: CASSQWGGQSSGNTIYF.

Only a few counts were recorded for this clonotype. The chain recombines TRBV29-1 with TRBJ2-7, with 11 bases aligning to TRBD1. The CDR3 totals 12 residues. Looked up from germline, CDR1 is SQVTM and CDR2 is ANQGSEA. After removal of 6 bases from V and 3 bases from J, the junction contained 1 base not matched to a gene. CDR3 DNA: TGCAGCGTGGGACAGGGGGACTACGAGCAGTACTTC. This codes for CSVGQGDYEQYF.

This clonotype was counted only a few times. This chain joins TRBV29-1 and TRBJ1-2; D remains unclear. The CDR3 runs to 11 residues. Germline V gene lookup returns CDR1 SQVTM and CDR2 ANQGSEA. Trimming left V 4 bases short and J 4 bases short, with 7 bases between. CDR3 loop: CSVVTPYGYTF. In nucleotides, the CDR3 is TGCAGCGTTGTAACGCCCTATGGCTACACCTTC.

The V gene is TRBV7-8, the J gene TRBJ2-4, with 13 nucleotides matching TRBD2. Germline CDR1 SGHVS, CDR2 FQNEAQ. V lost 5 bases, J lost 2 bases, and 18 bases stayed unmatched. The CDR3 runs to 21 residues. CDR3: CASSPGVHTSGRVKTKNIQYF. CDR3 nucleotide sequence: TGTGCCAGCAGCCCTGGGGTCCATACTAGCGGGAGGGTCAAGACCAAAAACATTCAGTACTTC.

Notes on this clonotype: A much larger clonotype is one base distant, so this may be a read error. CDR3 DNA sequence: TGCAGCGCCGGAAGGCGGGTAGAGGAAGCTTCCTTT. It is translated as CSAGRRVEEASF. This rearrangement joins TRBV29-1 to TRBJ1-1; D call uncertain. The CDR3 extends over 12 amino acids. Germline V gene lookup returns CDR1 SQVTM and CDR2 ANQGSEA.

The V call is TRBV28, the J call TRBJ2-7; the D gene is possibly TRBD1 (6 bases). CDR3 length equals 15 residues. The germline V gene encodes CDR1 MDHEN and CDR2 SYDVKM. Trimming shortened V by 6 bases and J by 9 bases, and 24 bases separated the two germline ends. CDR3 amino acids: CASSTPSGTSPGQYF. The CDR3 nucleotides are TGTGCCAGCAGCACACCGTCCGGGACATCGCCGGGGCAGTACTTC.

The J gene is TRBJ1-2, the V gene TRBV3-1; 10 bases are shared with TRBD1. Germline CDR1 reads LGHDT; CDR2 reads YNNKEL (reference sequence). V lost 4 bases, J lost 6 bases, and 8 bases stayed unmatched. The CDR3 contains 15 residues. In DNA, the CDR3 is TGTGCCAGCAGCCCACCGGGACAGGGGATAGATGGCTACACCTTC. This codes for CASSPPGQGIDGYTF.

This clonotype appeared a few times. The rearrangement uses TRBV27 and TRBJ2-7; TRBD2 matches 10 bases. V dropped 4 bases and J dropped 2; count of bases not matched to a gene: 2. This CDR3 is 14 amino acids long. Germline V lookup: CDR1 MNHEY, CDR2 SMNVEV (reference sequence). The CDR3 DNA follows: TGTGCCAGCAGTTGGACTAGCGGAGCCTACGAGCAGTACTTC. Translation: CASSWTSGAYEQYF.

Ten or more counts support this clonotype. The CDR3 reads CASSLWDNQPQHF. The CDR3 DNA sequence: TGTGCCAGCAGTTTGTGGGATAATCAGCCCCAGCATTTT. The V and J genes are TRBV12-3 or TRBV12-4 and TRBJ1-5; no clear D gene. This CDR3 comprises 13 residues. With 3 bases removed from V and 4 bases from J, the gap between germline ends came to 7 bases.

Ten or more counts support this clonotype. V gene TRBV25-1 combines with J gene TRBJ2-3; D remains ambiguous. There are 11 residues in the CDR3. The germline V gene encodes CDR1 MGHDK and CDR2 SYGVNS. V was shortened by 1 base and J by 6 bases, with 2 bases between the two germline ends. As DNA, the CDR3 is TGTGCCAGCAGTGAATGGGATACGCAGTATTTT. Translated: CASSEWDTQYF.

This clonotype has a handful of counts. The CDR3 sequence is CASSISRFGAYEQYF. The CDR3 DNA reads as TGTGCCAGTAGTATCTCCAGGTTTGGGGCCTACGAGCAGTACTTC. The chain links TRBV19 to TRBJ2-7; D uncertain. CDR3 size: 15 residues. Germline V lookup: CDR1 LNHDA, CDR2 SQIVND (reference sequence). Trimming removed 3 bases from V and 2 bases from J, with 14 bases in between.

This clonotype was picked up a small number of times. This sequence joins TRBV28 and TRBJ2-6; 14 nucleotides align to TRBD2. The CDR3 is made up of 16 amino acids. The V gene end was trimmed by 8 bases and the J gene end by 6 bases; junction bases not matched to a gene: 6. Per germline, CDR1 MDHEN and CDR2 SYDVKM. CDR3 sequence (DNA): TGTGCCAGCCGTGGGACTAGCGGGGGTTCGGCCAACGTCCTGACTTTC. Translating it yields CASRGTSGGSANVLTF.

This clonotype showed up many times. V gene TRBV7-9 combines with J gene TRBJ2-5, with D maybe TRBD1 (5 bases). CDR1 and CDR2 (germline): SEHNR, FQNEAQ (reference sequence). This CDR3 is built from 14 residues. Between the trimmed V and J ends, which lost 5 bases and 2 bases, there was a span of 12 bases. CDR3 bases: TGTGCCAGCAGCCTCGGACACCTACAAGAGACCCAGTACTTC. Translation gives CASSLGHLQETQYF.

This clonotype appeared many times. The V and J genes are TRBV29-1 and TRBJ2-5; the D gene could be TRBD1 or TRBD2 (5 bases each). V lost 6 bases, J lost 4 bases, and 15 bases lay in between. Per germline, CDR1 SQVTM and CDR2 ANQGSEA. The CDR3 totals 13 residues. For the CDR3, the DNA is TGCAGCGTCGAGGGGCAGAGGGCAGAGACCCAGTACTTC. This sequence encodes CSVEGQRAETQYF. Full variable domain (remainder filled in from reference TRBV29-1 and TRBJ2-5): SAVISQKPSRDICQRGTSLTIQCQVDSQVTMMFWYRQQPGQSLTLIATANQGSEATYESGFVIDKFPISRPNLTFSTLTVSNMSPEDSSIYLCSVEGQRAETQYFGPGTRLLVL.

This clonotype was found a few times. The rearrangement uses TRBV7-7 and TRBJ2-3, with 8 bases lining up with TRBD2. The length of the CDR3 is 11 residues. Looked up from germline, CDR1 is SSHAT and CDR2 is FNYEAQ (reference sequence). The CDR3 reads CASGSPPTQYF. The DNA for the CDR3 is TGTGCAAGCGGGAGCCCTCCTACGCAGTATTTT.

The V gene is TRBV20-1, the J gene TRBJ1-5; tentative D call: TRBD1 (6 bases). This CDR3 has 14 residues. Germline loops: CDR1 DFQATT, CDR2 SNEGSKA (reference sequence). The V gene lost 5 bases and the J gene lost 2 bases, with 13 bases spanning the gap. DNA of the CDR3: TGCAGTGCTCGGGGGCCAATGGGCAATCAGCCCCAGCATTTT. Translated, it gives CSARGPMGNQPQHF.

This clonotype was picked up many times. The CDR3 DNA is TGTGCCAGCAGCCCACTTAAGGGGACTAGCGGACAAGAGACCCAGTACTTC. This encodes CASSPLKGTSGQETQYF. This chain connects TRBV3-1 to TRBJ2-5; 11 bases are a match to TRBD2. The CDR3 consists of 17 residues. J was trimmed by 2 bases and V by 4 bases; bases with no gene match: 9. The germline gives CDR1 LGHDT, CDR2 YNNKEL (reference sequence).

This clonotype was picked up many times. V gene TRBV18 combines with J gene TRBJ2-3, with D perhaps assigned TRBD1 or TRBD2 (6 bases each). The CDR3 totals 14 residues. V lost 3 bases to trimming and J lost 1 base, with 8 bases between them. Germline V lookup: CDR1 KGHSH, CDR2 LQKENI. CDR3 in DNA: TGTGCCAGCTCACCGAGGGGGGGCACAGATACGCAGTATTTT. Protein sequence: CASSPRGGTDTQYF. Variable domain in full (rest from reference TRBV18 and TRBJ2-3): NAGVMQNPRHLVRRRGQEARLRCSPMKGHSHVYWYRQLPEEGLKFMVYLQKENIIDESGMPKERFSAEFPKEGPSILRIQQVVRGDSAAYFCASSPRGGTDTQYFGPGTRLTVL.

This clonotype was observed many times. The chain has TRBV3-1 and TRBJ2-3, with 12 bases lining up with TRBD2. The CDR3 length is 17 residues. Germline-derived CDR1 and CDR2 are LGHDT and YNNKEL (reference sequence). Trimming cost V 4 bases and J 0 bases; bases outside gene matches: 5. CDR3 nucleotide sequence: TGTGCCAGCAGCCCAGCTAGCGGGAGGGGGAGCACAGATACGCAGTATTTT. It yields the protein CASSPASGRGSTDTQYF.

There are a few counts of this clonotype. V usage is TRBV20-1 and J usage is TRBJ2-5, with TRBD2 matching over 10 bases. V shed 3 bases, J shed 5 bases, and the junction held 9 bases outside the gene matches. Germline-derived CDR1 and CDR2 are DFQATT and SNEGSKA (reference sequence). The CDR3 is 15 residues long. The CDR3 DNA reads as TGCAGTGCTAGGTCGGCTAGCGGGAGTCCGGAGACCCAGTACTTC. Protein: CSARSASGSPETQYF.

This clonotype was detected a few times. This chain joins TRBV5-6 and TRBJ1-2; possible D gene TRBD1, 5 bases. Germline CDR1 reads SGHDT; CDR2 reads YYEEEE. V was shortened by 0 bases and J by 4 bases, with 13 bases between the two germline ends. This CDR3 is built from 15 residues. CDR3 DNA sequence: TGTGCCAGCAGCTTGGGCCGGACACCGCTCTATGGCTACACCTTC. Residues: CASSLGRTPLYGYTF.

V gene TRBV5-1 combines with J gene TRBJ2-7, with TRBD1 matching over 10 bases. Germline CDR1 reads SGHRS; CDR2 reads YFSETQ. The CDR3 loop spans 16 amino acids. Trimming removed 0 bases from V and 0 bases from J; junction bases left unmatched: 3. The CDR3 coding sequence is TGCGCCAGCAGCTTGGGGGACAGGGGCTACTCCTACGAGCAGTACTTC. Protein: CASSLGDRGYSYEQYF.

This clonotype was found a few times. The V and J genes are TRBV29-1 and TRBJ2-7, with D unclear. The CDR3 length is 14 residues. Germline V gene lookup returns CDR1 SQVTM and CDR2 ANQGSEA. V gave up 8 bases and J gave up 7 bases, with 24 bases separating them. The CDR3 coding sequence is TGCAGCTCCCCCCTCGGTGGCGCCTGGTGGGAGCAGTACTTC. Protein sequence: CSSPLGGAWWEQYF.

The rearrangement uses TRBV5-4 and TRBJ2-7, with D perhaps given as TRBD1 or TRBD2 (6 bases each). The CDR3 length is 17 residues. CDR1 is SGHNT and CDR2 is YYREEE in the germline V gene (reference sequence). Trimming removed 0 bases from V and 3 bases from J, with 19 bases in between. The CDR3 DNA reads as TGTGCCAGCAGCTTGGGGAGGGGGGAGCCACGAAGCTACGAGCAGTACTTC. As protein: CASSLGRGEPRSYEQYF.

This clonotype was seen ten or more times. The chain combines TRBV18 with TRBJ2-5; 8 nucleotides line up with TRBD1. V dropped 6 bases and J dropped 3; count of bases not matched to a gene: 3. The CDR3 has 13 amino acids. Looked up from germline, CDR1 is KGHSH and CDR2 is LQKENI. CDR3 amino acids: CASSTGVEETQYF. CDR3 DNA sequence: TGTGCCAGCTCGACAGGGGTGGAAGAGACCCAGTACTTC.

This clonotype was detected a few times. The V gene is TRBV28, the J gene TRBJ2-4, with 7 bases that match TRBD1. V lost 5 bases, J lost 6 bases, and 10 bases stayed unmatched. The CDR3 is 15 residues long. Germline loops: CDR1 MDHEN, CDR2 SYDVKM. CDR3 DNA: TGTGCCAGCAGTCCCACAGGGGTTTGGGGAAACATTCAGTACTTC. This codes for CASSPTGVWGNIQYF.

This clonotype was seen at least ten times. This rearrangement joins TRBV5-5 to TRBJ1-1; D not certain. V lost 1 base to trimming and J lost 1 base, with 14 bases between them. CDR1 and CDR2 (germline): SGHKS, YYEKEE (reference sequence). This CDR3 has 16 residues. The CDR3: CASSLFQRKGNTEAFF. The CDR3 region has the DNA TGTGCCAGCAGCTTGTTCCAGCGAAAGGGGAACACTGAAGCTTTCTTT.

The chain uses TRBV6-2 or TRBV6-3 and TRBJ2-7, with D perhaps TRBD1 or TRBD2 (5 bases each). The CDR3 loop spans 16 amino acids. Trimming took off 7 bases at V and 4 bases at J, with 23 bases between the two ends. The germline CDR1 and CDR2 sequences are MNHEY and SVGEGT. This chain's CDR3 is CASTERGRGSGYEQYF. CDR3 nucleotides: TGTGCCAGCACCGAACGAGGACGGGGCAGTGGGTACGAGCAGTACTTC.

The chain uses TRBV7-9 and TRBJ1-5; no reliable D call. CDR3 length equals 12 residues. Trimming took 3 bases from V and 4 from J, leaving 4 bases between them. Germline-derived CDR1 and CDR2 are SEHNR and FQNEAQ (reference sequence). The CDR3: CASSLENQPQHF. In nucleotides, the CDR3 is TGTGCCAGCAGCTTGGAGAATCAGCCCCAGCATTTT.